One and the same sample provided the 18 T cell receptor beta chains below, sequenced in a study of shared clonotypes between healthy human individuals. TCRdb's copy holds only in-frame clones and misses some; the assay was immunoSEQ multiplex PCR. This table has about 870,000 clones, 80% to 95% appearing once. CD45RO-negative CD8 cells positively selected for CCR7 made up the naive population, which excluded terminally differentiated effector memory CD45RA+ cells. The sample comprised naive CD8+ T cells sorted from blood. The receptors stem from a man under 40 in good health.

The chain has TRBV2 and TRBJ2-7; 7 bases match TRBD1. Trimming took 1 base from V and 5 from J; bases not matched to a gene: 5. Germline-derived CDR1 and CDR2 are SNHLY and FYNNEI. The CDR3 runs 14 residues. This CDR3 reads CASSEVQGLHEQYF. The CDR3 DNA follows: TGTGCCAGCAGTGAAGTACAGGGGCTGCACGAGCAGTACTTC.

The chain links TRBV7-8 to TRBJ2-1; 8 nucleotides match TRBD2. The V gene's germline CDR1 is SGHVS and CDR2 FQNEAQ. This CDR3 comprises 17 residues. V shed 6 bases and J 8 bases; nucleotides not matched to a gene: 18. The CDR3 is CASRILLVAGSVDEQFF. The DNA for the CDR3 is TGTGCCAGCAGGATTCTGCTAGTAGCGGGATCGGTGGATGAGCAGTTCTTC.

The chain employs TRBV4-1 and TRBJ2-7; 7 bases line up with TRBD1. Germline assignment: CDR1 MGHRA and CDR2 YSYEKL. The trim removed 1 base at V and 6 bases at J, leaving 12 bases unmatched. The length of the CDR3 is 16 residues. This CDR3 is CASSQGIGTAAGEQYF. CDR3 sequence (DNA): TGCGCCAGCAGCCAAGGGATCGGGACAGCCGCCGGCGAGCAGTACTTC.

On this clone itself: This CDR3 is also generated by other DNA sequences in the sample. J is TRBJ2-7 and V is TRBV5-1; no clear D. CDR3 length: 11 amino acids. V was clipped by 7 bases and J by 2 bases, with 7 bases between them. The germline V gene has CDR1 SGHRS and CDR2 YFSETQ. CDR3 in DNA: TGCGCCAGCCGGGCCGCCTACGAGCAGTACTTC. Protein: CASRAAYEQYF.

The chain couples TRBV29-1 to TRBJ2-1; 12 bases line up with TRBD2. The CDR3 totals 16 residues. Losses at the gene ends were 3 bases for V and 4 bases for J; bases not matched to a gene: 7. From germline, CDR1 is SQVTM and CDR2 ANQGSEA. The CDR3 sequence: CSVDNGGLAGYNEQFF. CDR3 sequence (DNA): TGCAGCGTTGATAACGGGGGACTAGCGGGTTACAATGAGCAGTTCTTC.

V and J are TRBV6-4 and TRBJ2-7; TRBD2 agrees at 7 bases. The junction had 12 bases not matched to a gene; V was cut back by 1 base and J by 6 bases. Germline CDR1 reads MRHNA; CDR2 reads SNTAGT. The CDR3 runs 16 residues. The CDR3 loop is CASSDLGGNRRGEQYF. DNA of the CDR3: TGTGCCAGCAGTGACTTGGGGGGGAACCGGAGAGGCGAGCAGTACTTC.

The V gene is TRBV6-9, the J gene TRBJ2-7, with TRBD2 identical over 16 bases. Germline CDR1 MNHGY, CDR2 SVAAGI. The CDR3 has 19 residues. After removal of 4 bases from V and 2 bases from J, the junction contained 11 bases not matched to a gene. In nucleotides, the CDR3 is TGTGCCAGCAGTTTGGGACTAGCGGGAGGGCCCGAAGTGACCTACGAGCAGTACTTC. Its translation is CASSLGLAGGPEVTYEQYF.

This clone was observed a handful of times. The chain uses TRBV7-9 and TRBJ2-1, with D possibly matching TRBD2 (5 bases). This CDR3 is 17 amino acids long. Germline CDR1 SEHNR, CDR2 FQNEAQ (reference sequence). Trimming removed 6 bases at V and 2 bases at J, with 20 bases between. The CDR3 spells CASSSPDSVLTYNEQFF. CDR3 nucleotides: TGTGCCAGCAGTTCGCCTGATAGCGTACTTACCTACAATGAGCAGTTCTTC.

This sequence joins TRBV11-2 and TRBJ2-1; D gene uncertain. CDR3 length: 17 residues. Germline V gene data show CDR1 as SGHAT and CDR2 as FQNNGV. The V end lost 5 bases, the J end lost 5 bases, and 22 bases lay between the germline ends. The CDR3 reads CASSAEPNLQGNNEQFF. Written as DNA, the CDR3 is TGTGCCAGCAGCGCCGAGCCTAATTTGCAAGGCAACAATGAGCAGTTCTTC.

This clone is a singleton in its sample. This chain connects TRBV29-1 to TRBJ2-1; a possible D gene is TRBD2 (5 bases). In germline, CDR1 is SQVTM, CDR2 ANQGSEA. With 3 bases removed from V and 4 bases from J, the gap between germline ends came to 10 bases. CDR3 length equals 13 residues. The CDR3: CSVEEAVYNEQFF. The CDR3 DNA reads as TGCAGCGTTGAGGAGGCAGTTTACAATGAGCAGTTCTTC.

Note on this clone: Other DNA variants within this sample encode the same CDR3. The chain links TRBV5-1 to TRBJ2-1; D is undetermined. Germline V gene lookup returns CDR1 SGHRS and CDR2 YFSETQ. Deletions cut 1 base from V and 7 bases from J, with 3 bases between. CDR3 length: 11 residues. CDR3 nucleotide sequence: TGCGCCAGCAGCTTGTCAAATGAGCAGTTCTTC. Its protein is CASSLSNEQFF.

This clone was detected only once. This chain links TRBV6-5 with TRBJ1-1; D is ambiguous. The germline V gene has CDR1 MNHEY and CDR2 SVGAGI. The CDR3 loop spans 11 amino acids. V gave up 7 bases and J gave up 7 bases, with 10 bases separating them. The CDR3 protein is CASTEDGEAFF. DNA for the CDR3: TGTGCCAGCACCGAGGACGGTGAAGCTTTCTTT.

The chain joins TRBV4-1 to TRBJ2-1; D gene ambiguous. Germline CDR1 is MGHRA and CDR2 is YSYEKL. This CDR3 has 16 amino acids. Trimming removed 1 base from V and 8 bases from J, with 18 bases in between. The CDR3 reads CASSQAAALTLDEQFF. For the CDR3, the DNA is TGCGCCAGCAGCCAAGCCGCGGCACTCACATTAGATGAGCAGTTCTTC.

CDR3 in amino acids: CATSRDSAGNTEAFF. The CDR3 bases are TGTGCCACCAGCAGAGATTCGGCAGGGAACACTGAAGCTTTCTTT. The chain couples TRBV15 to TRBJ1-1; D ambiguous. This CDR3 has 15 amino acids. Germline V lookup: CDR1 LNHNV, CDR2 YYDKDF (reference sequence). V lost 0 bases and J 1 base, leaving 9 bases between the germline ends.

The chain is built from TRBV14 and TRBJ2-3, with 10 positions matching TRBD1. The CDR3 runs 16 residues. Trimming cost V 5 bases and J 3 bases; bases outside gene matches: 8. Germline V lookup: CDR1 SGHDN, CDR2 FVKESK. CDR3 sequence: CASSTGQGVGTDTQYF. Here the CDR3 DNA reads TGTGCCAGCAGCACTGGACAGGGGGTAGGAACAGATACGCAGTATTTT.

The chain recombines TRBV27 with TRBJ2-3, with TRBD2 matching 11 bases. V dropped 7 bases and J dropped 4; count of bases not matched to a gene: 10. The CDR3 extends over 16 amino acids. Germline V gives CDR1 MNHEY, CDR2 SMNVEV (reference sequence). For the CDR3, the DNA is TGTGCCAGCACTCCCAAACTAGCGGGAGAACCAGATACGCAGTATTTT. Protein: CASTPKLAGEPDTQYF.

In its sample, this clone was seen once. The CDR3 DNA reads as TGTGCCAGCAGCCAAGAATTCAACCTTTACGAGCAGTACTTC. Protein sequence: CASSQEFNLYEQYF. The gene calls are TRBV14 and TRBJ2-7, with D hard to call. Trimming removed 0 bases from V and 4 bases from J, with 10 bases in between. Germline CDR1 SGHDN, CDR2 FVKESK. The CDR3 has 14 residues.

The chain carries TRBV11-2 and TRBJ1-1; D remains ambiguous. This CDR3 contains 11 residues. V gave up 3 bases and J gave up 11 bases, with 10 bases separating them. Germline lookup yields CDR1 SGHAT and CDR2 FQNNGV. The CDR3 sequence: CASSFGPLAFF. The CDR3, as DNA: TGTGCCAGCAGCTTTGGGCCGCTGGCTTTCTTT.